The entry below gives a single T cell receptor (beta chain) sequence along with its context. The antigen is not known. The record originates from a study of PD-1 blockade in classical Hodgkin lymphoma. Study results and caveats: Those achieving complete response showed baseline diversity like newly diagnosed patients. Underlying causes for the observed repertoire differences were not defined, possibly disease activity or prior therapy.

This sample's time point: cycle 4 day 1 (C4D1), after more than five weeks of nivolumab. Every single patient, without exception, relapsed after autologous stem cell transplantation, and brentuximab vedotin exposure varied. Produced via immunoSEQ multiplex PCR; TCRdb's table is partial and in-frame only. The sample carries roughly 46,000 clones, about three quarters recorded once. V lost 2 bases and J lost 3; bases outside the gene matches: 4. Germline V gives CDR1 KGHSH, CDR2 LQKENI. The CDR3 has 15 residues. This specimen was peripheral blood mononuclear cells (PBMCs), taken before the fourth cycle of nivolumab. This receptor was identified in a human donor with classical Hodgkin lymphoma. The J gene is TRBJ2-7, the V gene TRBV18; 10 nucleotides line up with TRBD1. CDR3 loop: CASSPGDRGLYEQYF. CDR3 nucleotide sequence: TGTGCCAGCTCACCAGGGGACAGGGGTCTCTACGAGCAGTACTTC.